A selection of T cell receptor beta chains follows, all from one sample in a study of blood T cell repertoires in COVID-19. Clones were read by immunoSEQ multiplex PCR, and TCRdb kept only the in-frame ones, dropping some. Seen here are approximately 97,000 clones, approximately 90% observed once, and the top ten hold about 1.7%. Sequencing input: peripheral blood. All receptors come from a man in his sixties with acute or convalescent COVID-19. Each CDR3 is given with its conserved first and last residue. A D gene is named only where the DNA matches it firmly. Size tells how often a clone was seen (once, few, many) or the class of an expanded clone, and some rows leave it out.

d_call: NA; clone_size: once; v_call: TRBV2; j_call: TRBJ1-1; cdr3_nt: TGTGCCAGCAGTTCCCGACAGAACACTGAAGCTTTCTTT; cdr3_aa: CASSSRQNTEAFF
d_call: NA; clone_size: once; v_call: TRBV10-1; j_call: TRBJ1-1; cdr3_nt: TGCGCCAGCAGTGAGGCGGGGGGCCTGAACACTGAAGCTTTCTTT; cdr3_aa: CASSEAGGLNTEAFF
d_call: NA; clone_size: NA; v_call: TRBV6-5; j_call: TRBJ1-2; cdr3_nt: TGTGCCAGCAGGGTAACGACAGGATCCAACTATGGCTACACCTTC; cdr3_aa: CASRVTTGSNYGYTF
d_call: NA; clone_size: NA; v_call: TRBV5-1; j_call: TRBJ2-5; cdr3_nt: TGCGCCAGCAGCCAAGGGTTGGAGCGGGAGACCCAGTACTTC; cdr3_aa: CASSQGLERETQYF
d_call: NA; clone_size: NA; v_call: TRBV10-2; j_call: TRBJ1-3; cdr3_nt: TGCGCCAGCAGCAGGGGTCAGGATGGAAACACCATATATTTT; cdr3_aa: CASSRGQDGNTIYF
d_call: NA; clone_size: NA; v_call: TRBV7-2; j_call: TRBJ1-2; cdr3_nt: TGTGCCAGCAGCCCACAGGGCAACTATGGCTACACCTTC; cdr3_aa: CASSPQGNYGYTF
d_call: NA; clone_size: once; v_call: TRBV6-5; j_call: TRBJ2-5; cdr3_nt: TGTGCCAGCAGTAGCACTAAGCAAGAGACCCAGTACTTC; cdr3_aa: CASSSTKQETQYF
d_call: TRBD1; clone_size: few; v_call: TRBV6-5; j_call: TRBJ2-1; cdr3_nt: TGTGCCAGCAGTTCGACAGGGGGCCTGCGGTTCTTC; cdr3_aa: CASSSTGGLRFF
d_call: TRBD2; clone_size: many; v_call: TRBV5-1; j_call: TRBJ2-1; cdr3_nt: TGCGCCAGCAGCCCAGAAACCATACTAGCGGGGGGCAATGAGCAGTTCTTC; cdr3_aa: CASSPETILAGGNEQFF
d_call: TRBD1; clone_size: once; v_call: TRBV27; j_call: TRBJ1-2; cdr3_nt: TGTGCCAGCAGTTTTGGGGGACAGCCCTATGGCTACACCTTC; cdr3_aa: CASSFGGQPYGYTF
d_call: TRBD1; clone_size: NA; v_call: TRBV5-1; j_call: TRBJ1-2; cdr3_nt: TGCGCCAGCAGCTTGAGTCCTAGGGGGCGCGGCTATGGCTACACCTTC; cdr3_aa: CASSLSPRGRGYGYTF
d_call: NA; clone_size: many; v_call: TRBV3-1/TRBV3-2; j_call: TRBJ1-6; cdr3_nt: TGTGCCAGCAGAGACACGAATTCACCCCTCCACTTT; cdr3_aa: CASRDTNSPLHF
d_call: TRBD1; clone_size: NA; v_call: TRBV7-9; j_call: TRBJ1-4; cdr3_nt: TGTGCCAGCAGCCTGAGACAGGGTATGGCTAATGAAAAACTGTTTTTT; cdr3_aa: CASSLRQGMANEKLFF
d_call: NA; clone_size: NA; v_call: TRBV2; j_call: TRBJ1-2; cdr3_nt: TGTGCCAGCAGTTCCGGGAGATCAAACTATGGCTACACCTTC; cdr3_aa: CASSSGRSNYGYTF
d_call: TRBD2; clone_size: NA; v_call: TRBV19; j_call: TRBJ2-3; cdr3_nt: TGTGCCAGTAGCCTACTAGCGGGGGGTTCAGATACGCAGTATTTT; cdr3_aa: CASSLLAGGSDTQYF
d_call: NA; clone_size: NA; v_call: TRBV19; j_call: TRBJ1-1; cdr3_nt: TGTGCCAGTAGTCCAGCCAAGAGGACTGAAGCTTTCTTT; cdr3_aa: CASSPAKRTEAFF
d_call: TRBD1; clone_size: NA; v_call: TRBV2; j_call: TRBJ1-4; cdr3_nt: TGTGCCAGCAGGAGGACAGGAATTACTGAAAAACTGTTTTTT; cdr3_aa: CASRRTGITEKLFF
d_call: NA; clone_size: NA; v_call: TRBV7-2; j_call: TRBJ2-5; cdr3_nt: TGTGCCAGCAGCTCACTAGAAGCGACCCAGTACTTC; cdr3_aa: CASSSLEATQYF
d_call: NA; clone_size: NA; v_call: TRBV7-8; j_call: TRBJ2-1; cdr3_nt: TGTGCCAGCAGCCCAAGGCGGGCGACCTACAATGAGCAGTTCTTC; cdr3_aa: CASSPRRATYNEQFF
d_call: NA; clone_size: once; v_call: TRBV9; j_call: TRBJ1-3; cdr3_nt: TGTGCCAGCAGCGTAGATGAGGGAAACACCATATATTTT; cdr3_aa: CASSVDEGNTIYF
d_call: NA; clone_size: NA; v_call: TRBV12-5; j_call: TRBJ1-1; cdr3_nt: TGTGCTAGTGGTACCCAGCAGTGGAAGGGGGCTGAAGCTTTCTTT; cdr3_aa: CASGTQQWKGAEAFF
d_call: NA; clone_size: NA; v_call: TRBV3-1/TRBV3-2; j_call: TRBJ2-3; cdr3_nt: TGTGCCAGCAGCACCGGGACACTGGGTGGGGGTGCGCAGTATTTT; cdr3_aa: CASSTGTLGGGAQYF
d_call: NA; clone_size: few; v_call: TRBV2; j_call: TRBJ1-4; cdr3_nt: TGTGCCAGCAGTGACTCCGCAGGGGAGGAAAAACTGTTTTTT; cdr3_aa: CASSDSAGEEKLFF
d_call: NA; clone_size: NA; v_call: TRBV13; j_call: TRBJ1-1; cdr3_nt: TGTGCCAGCAGCGCCTCTGGGACACCAAACACTGAAGCTTTCTTT; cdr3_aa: CASSASGTPNTEAFF
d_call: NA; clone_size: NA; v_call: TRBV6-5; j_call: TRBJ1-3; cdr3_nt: TGTGCCAGCAGTCGGGACAACTCTGGAAACACCATATATTTT; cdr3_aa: CASSRDNSGNTIYF
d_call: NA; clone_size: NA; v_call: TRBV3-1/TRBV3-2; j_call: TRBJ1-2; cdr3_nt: TGTGCCAGCAGCCAAGCCAGGCAGGGACTAAGAGGCTACACCTTC; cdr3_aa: CASSQARQGLRGYTF
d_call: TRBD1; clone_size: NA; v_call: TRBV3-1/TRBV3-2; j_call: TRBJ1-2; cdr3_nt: TGTGCCAGCAGCCTTCTGGGACAGGGGTCTGGCTACACCTTC; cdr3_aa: CASSLLGQGSGYTF